These 26 T cell receptor beta chains originate from one sample sequenced in a study of memory CD4+ T cells and cytomegalovirus serostatus. The sort gate was single viable CD3+CD4+CD8-CD45RO+ cells for memory CD4+ T cells. The repertoire was sequenced with immunoSEQ multiplex PCR; TCRdb's copy has only in-frame clones and lacks some. There are about 50,000 clones in the sample; 82% occur only once, and 0.5% to 0.6% lies in the top ten. Sequenced: memory CD4+ T cells from blood. Receptor source: an adult in good health and CMV-seronegative.

The table lists this clone with a count of one. The rearrangement uses TRBV5-8 and TRBJ2-2; 11 bases line up with TRBD1. The CDR3 loop spans 19 amino acids. V dropped 0 bases and J dropped 4; count of bases not matched to a gene: 11. Germline V gene lookup returns CDR1 SGHTS and CDR2 YDEGEE. The CDR3 sequence is CASSLGIGQGARGTGELFF. The CDR3 nucleotides are TGTGCCAGCAGCTTGGGTATAGGACAGGGGGCGCGTGGCACCGGGGAGCTGTTTTTT.

This chain uses TRBV4-3 with TRBJ1-2; 7 positions match TRBD1. V gave up 4 bases and J gave up 2 bases; unmatched junction bases: 4. There are 14 residues in the CDR3. Germline V gives CDR1 LGHNA, CDR2 YSLEER. CDR3 in amino acids: CASSPTRGNYGYTF. CDR3 DNA: TGCGCCAGCAGCCCGACCAGGGGGAACTATGGCTACACCTTC.

This clone showed up just a few times. The V call is TRBV19, the J call TRBJ1-1, with D tentatively TRBD1 (5 bases). CDR1 is LNHDA, CDR2 SQIVND, per germline (reference sequence). The CDR3 has 17 residues. V was clipped by 4 bases and J by 1 base, with 19 bases between them. The CDR3, as DNA: TGTGCCAGTAGTACTACCATACTGGGACTCACGAACACTGAAGCTTTCTTT. It encodes CASSTTILGLTNTEAFF.

The chain links TRBV30 to TRBJ2-7, with D perhaps matching TRBD1 (6 bases). Germline V gene sequence: CDR1 GTSNPN, CDR2 SVGIG (reference sequence). The CDR3 runs 15 residues. The V gene lost 3 bases and the J gene lost 5 bases, with 20 bases spanning the gap. CDR3 loop: CAWRYATGIGNEQYF. The CDR3 DNA sequence: TGTGCCTGGAGGTACGCCACAGGGATAGGGAACGAGCAGTACTTC.

CDR3 DNA: TGTGCCAGCTCACCGGGGCCGGGACTAGTAACGACCGGGGAGCTGTTTTTT. It is translated as CASSPGPGLVTTGELFF. The chain links TRBV18 to TRBJ2-2, with 8 bases lining up with TRBD2. V lost 3 bases, J lost 5 bases, and 11 bases stayed unmatched. Germline loops: CDR1 KGHSH, CDR2 LQKENI. CDR3 length: 17 residues.

The CDR3 region is CASSSGTAGAGNTIYF. CDR3 bases: TGCGCCAGCAGCTCCGGGACCGCGGGGGCTGGAAACACCATATATTTT. The rearrangement joins TRBV5-1 to TRBJ1-3; D perhaps matches TRBD1 (5 bases). The CDR3 covers 16 residues. CDR1 SGHRS and CDR2 YFSETQ come from the germline V gene. V lost 3 bases, J lost 2 bases, and 15 bases lay in between.

The chain carries TRBV2 and TRBJ1-1; D uncertain. CDR3 size: 13 residues. Germline assignment: CDR1 SNHLY and CDR2 FYNNEI. The V end lost 7 bases, the J end lost 1 base, and 10 bases lay between the germline ends. CDR3 protein: CASIRSGNTEAFF. The CDR3 DNA is TGTGCCAGCATCCGCTCCGGGAACACTGAAGCTTTCTTT. Supplemented by reference TRBV2 and TRBJ1-1, the full variable domain reads EPEVTQTPSHQVTQMGQEVILRCVPISNHLYFYWYRQILGQKVEFLVSFYNNEISEKSEIFDDQFSVERPDGSNFTLKIRSTKLEDSAMYFCASIRSGNTEAFFGQGTRLTVV.

V is TRBV4-1 and J is TRBJ2-4; D might be TRBD1 or TRBD2, each matching 5 bases. Germline CDR1 and CDR2: MGHRA and YSYEKL. The CDR3 covers 21 residues. Trimming removed 1 base at V and 7 bases at J, with 32 bases between. CDR3 DNA sequence: TGCGCCAGCAGCCAAGGCGCGGTCCCGGGATTAAAAGTCAGGGTCCAGAACATTCAGTACTTC. Translated: CASSQGAVPGLKVRVQNIQYF.

CDR3 loop: CASSDGLTEKLFF. The CDR3, as DNA: TGCGCCAGCAGTGACGGACTGACCGAAAAACTGTTTTTT. V gene TRBV5-1 combines with J gene TRBJ1-4, with D hard to call. Per germline, CDR1 SGHRS and CDR2 YFSETQ. The CDR3 is 13 amino acids. V lost 5 bases to trimming and J lost 8 bases, with 13 bases between them.

This chain links TRBV29-1 with TRBJ2-7; 9 bases map to TRBD1. The J segment lost 0 bases and the V segment lost 4 bases, leaving 4 bases of the junction unmatched. CDR1 is SQVTM, CDR2 ANQGSEA, per germline. CDR3 length: 14 amino acids. CDR3 region: CSVAGTGSSYEQYF. The CDR3 DNA sequence: TGCAGCGTTGCCGGGACAGGGAGCTCCTACGAGCAGTACTTC.

This clone has a single count. This chain joins TRBV25-1 and TRBJ2-2; D call uncertain. CDR1 MGHDK and CDR2 SYGVNS come from the germline V gene. V was shortened by 4 bases and J by 4 bases, with 7 bases between the two germline ends. The CDR3 length is 13 residues. CDR3 amino acids: CASSGVFTGELFF. CDR3 coding DNA: TGTGCCAGCAGTGGAGTTTTCACCGGGGAGCTGTTTTTT.

The chain is built from TRBV6-4 and TRBJ2-6; TRBD1 or TRBD2 may be the D gene (5 bases each). The CDR3 is 15 residues long. Trimming shortened V by 2 bases and J by 0 bases, and 5 bases separated the two germline ends. Germline V gene data show CDR1 as MRHNA and CDR2 as SNTAGT. CDR3 amino acids: CASSDGTSGANVLTF. Written as DNA, the CDR3 is TGTGCCAGCAGTGACGGGACCTCTGGGGCCAACGTCCTGACTTTC.

This clone was picked up one time. As DNA, the CDR3 is TGTGCCACCAGCTCAGGGGGCGCTAACACCGGGGAGCTGTTTTTT. Amino acids: CATSSGGANTGELFF. The V gene is TRBV15, the J gene TRBJ2-2; 8 nucleotides agree with TRBD1. Germline V gene sequence: CDR1 LNHNV, CDR2 YYDKDF (reference sequence). The CDR3 length is 15 residues. After removal of 5 bases from V and 2 bases from J, the junction contained 4 bases not matched to a gene.

V gene TRBV29-1 combines with J gene TRBJ2-1, with 7 positions matching TRBD1. The CDR3 runs to 15 residues. V gave up 7 bases and J gave up 4 bases; unmatched junction bases: 13. Germline V CDR1 and CDR2: SQVTM, ANQGSEA. CDR3: CSAGQAFKGYNEQFF. The CDR3 region has the DNA TGCAGCGCAGGACAGGCGTTCAAAGGGTACAATGAGCAGTTCTTC.

The V and J genes are TRBV5-1 and TRBJ2-7, with 9 bases identical to TRBD1. The CDR3 sequence is 16 residues long. With 2 bases clipped from V and 1 base from J, the junction kept 7 bases outside the gene matches. Per germline, CDR1 SGHRS and CDR2 YFSETQ. The CDR3 loop is CASSFSQGARSYEQYF. The CDR3 DNA reads as TGCGCCAGCAGCTTCTCACAGGGGGCGCGGTCCTACGAGCAGTACTTC.

V gene TRBV5-1 combines with J gene TRBJ1-2; 12 nucleotides align to TRBD1. V lost 2 bases and J lost 8; bases outside the gene matches: 16. This CDR3 is 18 amino acids long. The germline CDR1 and CDR2 sequences are SGHRS and YFSETQ. The CDR3 protein is CASSFTPGQGAQVSGYTF. The CDR3 coding sequence is TGCGCCAGCAGCTTCACTCCGGGACAGGGGGCACAAGTATCGGGCTACACCTTC.

With respect to this clone: The junction and the germline gene differ at one end; a read error may be behind it. The chain couples TRBV27 to TRBJ1-5; TRBD1 agrees at 9 bases. This CDR3 has 14 residues. CDR1 and CDR2 from the germline V gene are MNHEY and SMNVEV (reference sequence). This CDR3 is CAGSFTGGGQPQHF. The CDR3 DNA reads TGTGCCGGCAGTTTTACAGGGGGCGGTCAGCCCCAGCATTTT.

V usage is TRBV2 and J usage is TRBJ2-1; 13 bases fit TRBD2. The length of the CDR3 is 14 residues. V lost 7 bases and J lost 11; bases outside the gene matches: 8. Germline CDR1 SNHLY, CDR2 FYNNEI. The CDR3 spells CASTGTSGAGQQFF. The CDR3 DNA sequence: TGTGCCAGCACCGGGACTAGCGGGGCGGGCCAGCAGTTCTTC.

The chain joins TRBV5-1 to TRBJ2-1, with D possibly being TRBD2 (5 bases). This CDR3 spans 15 amino acids. V dropped 0 bases and J dropped 2 bases, with 9 bases sitting between them. Germline lookup yields CDR1 SGHRS and CDR2 YFSETQ. CDR3 residues: CASSLGLEAYNEQFF. CDR3 in DNA: TGCGCCAGCAGCTTGGGACTGGAGGCCTACAATGAGCAGTTCTTC.

Only a few counts were recorded for this clone. V gene TRBV5-6 combines with J gene TRBJ2-1; TRBD1 might be the D (6 bases). Between the trimmed V and J ends, which lost 3 bases and 6 bases, there was a span of 13 bases. Germline CDR1 reads SGHDT; CDR2 reads YYEEEE. CDR3 length equals 14 residues. The CDR3: CASSSTGFLNEQFF. DNA for the CDR3: TGTGCCAGCAGCTCCACAGGGTTTCTCAATGAGCAGTTCTTC.

The V gene is TRBV4-2, the J gene TRBJ1-6; D may be TRBD1 (6 bases). Between the trimmed V and J ends, which lost 4 bases and 0 bases, there was a span of 16 bases. The CDR3 loop spans 18 amino acids. Per germline, CDR1 LGHNA and CDR2 YNFKEQ. The CDR3 loop is CASSPYLDSFSYNSPLHF. The DNA of the CDR3 is TGTGCCAGCAGCCCTTACCTGGACAGTTTCTCCTATAATTCACCCCTCCACTTT.

The gene calls are TRBV5-1 and TRBJ2-5; D is unresolved. Germline CDR1 and CDR2: SGHRS and YFSETQ. The CDR3 consists of 13 residues. Trimming pared 4 bases from V and 4 bases from J, leaving 11 bases between. CDR3 amino acids: CASSPEGGETQYF. The CDR3 bases are TGCGCCAGCAGCCCGGAAGGCGGAGAGACCCAGTACTTC.

For the CDR3, the DNA is TGTGCCAGCAGCTTGAGAGACAGGGGAGCTTTCTTT. It yields the protein CASSLRDRGAFF. The J gene is TRBJ1-1, the V gene TRBV5-6; 8 bases agree with TRBD1. Germline CDR1 SGHDT, CDR2 YYEEEE. The CDR3 covers 12 residues. With 1 base clipped from V and 10 bases from J, the junction kept 3 bases outside the gene matches.

This chain connects TRBV27 to TRBJ2-7, with 9 bases fitting TRBD2. Looked up from germline, CDR1 is MNHEY and CDR2 is SMNVEV (reference sequence). V was pared by 1 base and J by 2 bases, with 9 bases of the junction left unmatched. The CDR3 contains 17 residues. CDR3 amino acids: CASSLFGPAGGTYEQYF. CDR3 bases: TGTGCCAGCAGTTTATTCGGGCCGGCGGGGGGGACCTACGAGCAGTACTTC.

The chain couples TRBV6-1 to TRBJ1-5, with 9 bases identical to TRBD1. Germline V gene sequence: CDR1 MNHNS, CDR2 SASEGT. V dropped 4 bases and J dropped 5; count of bases not matched to a gene: 3. This CDR3 is 14 amino acids long. The CDR3 region is CASSGDRVDQPQHF. In DNA form, the CDR3 reads TGTGCCAGCAGTGGGGACAGGGTTGATCAGCCCCAGCATTTT.

The rearrangement links TRBV6-4 to TRBJ1-1; no definite D call. CDR1 and CDR2 from the germline V gene are MRHNA and SNTAGT. CDR3 length: 14 residues. V was cut by 6 bases and J by 2 bases, with 13 bases left in between. CDR3 sequence: CASRDTSLNTEAFF. The CDR3 DNA is TGTGCCAGCAGAGATACATCCTTAAACACTGAAGCTTTCTTT.